This T cell receptor (beta chain) was obtained from a study of T cell responses to AZD1222 COVID-19 vaccine. Findings and limits, study-wide: The study reported that nearly half of spike-specific TCRs target unmutated variant regions. Spike-specific TCR breadth and depth grew following two AZD1222 doses.

Details on this clone: Antigen unknown.

Sequencing was performed with immunoSEQ multiplex PCR; in TCRdb, only in-frame clones are kept and a portion is missing. Here the sample spans about 96,000 clones, about 88% being singletons. The CDR3 length is 14 residues. Germline V gene sequence: CDR1 KGHSH, CDR2 LQKENI. Trimming stripped 8 bases from V and 5 bases from J, with 18 bases between. The chain recombines TRBV18 with TRBJ1-2; D is possibly TRBD1 (5 bases). The sequence came from an adult in good health. The input for sequencing was peripheral blood, taken on day 0 of AZD1222 vaccination. The CDR3 loop reads CASPQTRKGYGYTF. The DNA for the CDR3 is TGTGCCAGCCCACAAACACGGAAGGGGTATGGCTACACCTTC.